This T cell receptor (beta chain) was sequenced during a study of blood T cell repertoires in COVID-19. Per the authors' pipeline: Amplified reference gene primers provided the basis for estimating nucleated cell counts. Profiling relied on immunoSEQ multiplex PCR, and the TCRdb table lists in-frame clones only, not all of them. The V and J calls and clone size were taken over from that table, and D and trimming were inferred from the DNA. Found here are about 240,000 clones, about 80% of them singletons; the top ten hold 3.3%. The CDR3 is made up of 13 amino acids. Per the germline V gene, CDR1 is LNHDA and CDR2 is SQIVND (reference sequence). Germline trimming cut 10 bases from V and 8 bases from J; bases unmatched to any gene: 12.

The clonotype was recovered from a woman older than 75 with acute or convalescent COVID-19. Sequenced input: peripheral blood. The J gene is TRBJ1-2, the V gene TRBV19; TRBD1 aligns across 8 bases. The CDR3 sequence is CATTPRGLEGYTF. CDR3 nucleotides: TGTGCCACTACACCCAGGGGGCTGGAGGGCTACACCTTC.